Listed here are 5 T cell receptor beta chains from one sample, sequenced in a study of CD8+ T cells in alopecia areata. The treatment here: oral pan-JAK inhibitor, 5-10 mg twice daily. RNA extraction was followed by reverse transcription into cDNA, which acted as the sequencing template. TCRdb's table, derived via immunoSEQ multiplex PCR, lists solely in-frame clones and lacks some. The table has fewer than 150,000 clones, 82% seen once. The source material was CD8+ T cells sorted from blood, sampled at week 4, from a patient treated with tofacitinib. All receptors derive from a human donor with alopecia areata.

This clone counts as medium-sized. V gene TRBV9 combines with J gene TRBJ1-1, with D maybe TRBD1 (6 bases). Trimming pared 3 bases from V and 6 bases from J, leaving 12 bases between. The length of the CDR3 is 13 residues. The germline V gene encodes CDR1 SGDLS and CDR2 YYNGEE. CDR3 sequence (DNA): TGTGCCAGCAGCGGAGGGACACCCGCTGAAGCTTTCTTT. Protein sequence: CASSGGTPAEAFF. The full variable domain, completed using reference TRBV9 and TRBJ1-1, is DSGVTQTPKHLITATGQRVTLRCSPRSGDLSVYWYQQSLDQGLQFLIQYYNGEERAKGNILERFSAQQFPDLHSELNLSSLELGDSALYFCASSGGTPAEAFFGQGTRLTVV.

The chain has TRBV7-8 and TRBJ1-6; D uncertain. The length of the CDR3 is 17 residues. Germline V CDR1 and CDR2: SGHVS, FQNEAQ. Trimming shortened V by 2 bases and J by 0 bases, and 11 bases separated the two germline ends. CDR3 in amino acids: CASSLNGVSSYNSPLHF. The CDR3 DNA reads as TGTGCCAGCAGCTTAAACGGCGTTAGCTCCTATAATTCACCCCTCCACTTT.

This chain joins TRBV7-9 and TRBJ2-1; D unresolved. Trimming stripped 7 bases from V and 9 bases from J, with 16 bases between. The CDR3 consists of 13 residues. CDR1 SEHNR and CDR2 FQNEAQ come from the germline V gene (reference sequence). The CDR3 loop is CASILTPFPEQFF. Written as DNA, the CDR3 is TGTGCCAGCATACTAACACCATTCCCTGAGCAGTTCTTC.

This chain joins TRBV4-1 and TRBJ1-2; no clear D gene. The CDR3 has 16 residues. The germline CDR1 and CDR2 sequences are MGHRA and YSYEKL. Trimming pared 1 base from V and 4 bases from J, leaving 16 bases between. CDR3 protein: CASSQVGSPDSYGYTF. CDR3 coding DNA: TGCGCCAGCAGCCAAGTCGGATCACCCGATAGCTATGGCTACACCTTC.

The rearrangement joins TRBV11-2 to TRBJ2-1; tentative D call: TRBD2 (6 bases). CDR1 SGHAT and CDR2 FQNNGV come from the germline V gene. Trimming removed 6 bases from V and 5 bases from J, with 17 bases in between. This CDR3 spans 15 amino acids. The CDR3 DNA follows: TGTGCCAGCAGTTCCCCGGGGGTAGCTAACAATGAGCAGTTCTTC. Translated: CASSSPGVANNEQFF.